What follows describes a single T cell receptor beta chain. Its antigen remains unidentified. The sample belongs to a study of siplizumab effects on memory and regulatory T cells. General study points: It seemed that naive T cells were more diverse than memory cells and were major contributors to the alloresponse. Alloreactive sequences tracing back to unstimulated CD4+ memory cells fell significantly with siplizumab.

Sequencing of each sample assayed some 9.4 x 10^4 TCR templates. Generated by immunoSEQ multiplex PCR, the TCRdb table keeps only in-frame clones and is missing some. The sample has some 65,000 clones; 80% to 90% are singletons. Trimming shortened V by 1 base and J by 2 bases, and 5 bases separated the two germline ends. The CDR3 spans 13 residues. Germline V gene data show CDR1 as MNHNS and CDR2 as SASEGT. The receptor was isolated from a human donor in good health. The chain is built from TRBV6-1 and TRBJ1-1; unclear D gene. The sample was Tregs sorted from blood. CDR3 in amino acids: CASSEGVNTEAFF. In DNA form, the CDR3 reads TGTGCCAGCAGTGAAGGGGTAAACACTGAAGCTTTCTTT.